A selection of T cell receptor beta chains follows, all from one sample in a study of T cell responses to AZD1222 COVID-19 vaccine. The repertoire was sequenced with immunoSEQ multiplex PCR; TCRdb's copy has only in-frame clones and lacks some. The table shows tens of thousands of clones, with roughly 87% occurring only once. The material was peripheral blood, obtained on day 0 of AZD1222 vaccination. These receptors all come from an adult in good health. The CDR3 runs from the conserved cysteine through the conserved F or W. Fields, in order: V gene, J gene, CDR3 protein.

>TRBV13|TRBJ1-3
CASSPAGLPGNTIYF
>TRBV19|TRBJ2-1
CASSIVGGLNEQFF
>TRBV6-5|TRBJ1-4
CASSSTRGRSEKLFF
>TRBV7-2|TRBJ1-1
CASSLTGTGINTEAFF
>TRBV5-1|TRBJ1-6
CASRNGPDPSYNSPLHF
>TRBV3-1/TRBV3-2|TRBJ2-5
CASSQGEDWNIETQYF
>TRBV27|TRBJ1-2
CASLGTGSTLTF
>TRBV3-1/TRBV3-2|TRBJ2-2
CASSRPPLAGGNTGELFF
>TRBV4-3|TRBJ2-6
CASSRGQGATGANVLTF
>TRBV4-1|TRBJ2-7
CASSFRDRSYEQYF
>TRBV18|TRBJ1-1
CASSPRWGEAFF
>TRBV7-8|TRBJ1-2
CASSFLGGAGYTF
>TRBV6-5|TRBJ2-7
CASSSLGRVRYEQYF
>TRBV7-2|TRBJ2-5
CASSTGTQNRETQYF
>TRBV19|TRBJ2-3
CASGKSGTGADTQYF
>TRBV19|TRBJ1-1
CASSTAGWDKGIPEAFF
>TRBV25-1|TRBJ1-4
CASSDGGREKLFF
>TRBV5-1|TRBJ1-1
CASSPGQWNTEAFF
>TRBV19|TRBJ2-6
CASSIDLSGANVLTF
>TRBV10-1|TRBJ2-1
CASSESRGSFYEQFF
>TRBV2|TRBJ1-2
CASSELSRYGYTF
>TRBV7-9|TRBJ2-1
CASSSQLPPGQFF
>TRBV15|TRBJ2-3
CATGQPARTDTQYF
>TRBV5-4|TRBJ1-1
CASSSTGNTEAFF
>TRBV5-4|TRBJ2-1
CASSPQAGSSYNEQFF
>TRBV28|TRBJ1-1
CASSLHQDGNTEAFF
>TRBV7-6|TRBJ2-3
CASTVDGTDTQYF
>TRBV5-6|TRBJ2-7
CASSLVGGNYEQYF
>TRBV18|TRBJ1-1
CASSPQEEGTEAFF
>TRBV6-6|TRBJ1-2
CASRETSSANYGYTF
>TRBV28|TRBJ2-5
CASSFGGGVQTQYF
>TRBV5-1|TRBJ1-1
CASSLDTNTEAFF
>TRBV6-6|TRBJ1-1
CASSGTGQWDTEAFF
>TRBV5-8|TRBJ1-2
CASSRPWESYGYTF
>TRBV7-3|TRBJ2-5
CASSPRQGTQETQYF
>TRBV25-1|TRBJ1-4
CASSEYRGQGAEKLFF
>TRBV7-8|TRBJ1-6
CASSLRQGQSPLHF
>TRBV6-2/TRBV6-3|TRBJ1-1
CASSYSNGLATEAFF
>TRBV18|TRBJ1-1
CASSPDTANTEAFF
>TRBV5-1|TRBJ1-4
CASSLEVTGHKFF
>TRBV13|TRBJ1-5
CASSFRDQPQHF
>TRBV6-1|TRBJ2-5
CASSGGGSAYQETQYF
>TRBV7-3|TRBJ2-1
CASRTPYNEQFF
>TRBV9|TRBJ2-1
CASSVEAGQEQFF
>TRBV4-1|TRBJ1-2
CASSPRVNYGYTF
>TRBV6-5|TRBJ1-2
CASSQGVRVYGYTF
>TRBV7-8|TRBJ2-5
CASRASLSIGETQYF
>TRBV27|TRBJ1-5
CASSFQMGDGSNQPQHF
>TRBV18|TRBJ2-3
CASSTSRQGPSTDTQYF
>TRBV15|TRBJ1-5
CATSRDEGFTIDINQPQHF
>TRBV5-1|TRBJ2-7
CASSGTGAGPYEQYF
>TRBV2|TRBJ1-3
CASSVPDREQNTIYF
>TRBV3-1/TRBV3-2|TRBJ2-5
CASSPHTTGSVAQYF
>TRBV7-9|TRBJ1-2
CASSVDGNYGYTF
>TRBV18|TRBJ1-5
CASSLQGGNQPQHF